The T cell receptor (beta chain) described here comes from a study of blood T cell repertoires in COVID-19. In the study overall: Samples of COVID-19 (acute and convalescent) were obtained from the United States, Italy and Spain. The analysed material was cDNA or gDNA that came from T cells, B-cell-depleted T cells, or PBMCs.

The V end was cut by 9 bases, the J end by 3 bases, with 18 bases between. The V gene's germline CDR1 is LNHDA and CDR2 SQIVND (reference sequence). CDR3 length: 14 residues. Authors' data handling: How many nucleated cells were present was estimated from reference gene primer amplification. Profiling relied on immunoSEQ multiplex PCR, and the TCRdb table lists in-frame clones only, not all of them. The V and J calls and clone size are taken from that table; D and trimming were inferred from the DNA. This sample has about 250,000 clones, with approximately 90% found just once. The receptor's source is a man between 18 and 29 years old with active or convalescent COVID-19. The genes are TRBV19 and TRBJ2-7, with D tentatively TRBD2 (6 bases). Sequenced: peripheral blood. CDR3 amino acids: CASSPGVVGYEQYF. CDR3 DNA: TGTGCCAGCTCTCCGGGGGTAGTGGGCTACGAGCAGTACTTC.